This T cell receptor beta chain comes out of a study of blood T cells in healthy people across ages. Whole-study findings and limits: PBMCs went unsorted, and a conclusive naive versus antigen-experienced comparison was therefore prevented. More naive CD4+ cells and higher diversity were found in long-lived than in aged donors.

The table lists this clonotype with a few counts. Its antigen is unknown. The sample, around 10 milliliters of peripheral blood, was drawn from each donor. Per sample, extraction of total RNA gave at least 5.5 micrograms in every case. The authors ran a second PCR of about 6 to 11 cycles using a sample-barcoded 5' primer and a J-beta primer mix. TCRdb recomputed calls from the 5' RACE reads with MiXCR, one row per CDR3 protein. The repertoire holds around 940,000 distinct CDR3 sequences, with just over 50% as singletons. The sequence derives from a woman in her sixties or seventies in good health. The sequencing sample was made of blood.

CDR3 sequence: CASQGIGETQYF. The CDR3 coding sequence is TGTGCCAGTCAGGGTATCGGGGAGACCCAGTACTTC. This chain connects TRBV7-9 to TRBJ2-7, with D possibly matching TRBD1 (5 bases). The DNA end is a closer match to TRBJ2-5, so the J assignment may be wrong. Germline V gene sequence: CDR1 SEHNR, CDR2 FQNEAQ (reference sequence). This CDR3 comprises 12 residues.